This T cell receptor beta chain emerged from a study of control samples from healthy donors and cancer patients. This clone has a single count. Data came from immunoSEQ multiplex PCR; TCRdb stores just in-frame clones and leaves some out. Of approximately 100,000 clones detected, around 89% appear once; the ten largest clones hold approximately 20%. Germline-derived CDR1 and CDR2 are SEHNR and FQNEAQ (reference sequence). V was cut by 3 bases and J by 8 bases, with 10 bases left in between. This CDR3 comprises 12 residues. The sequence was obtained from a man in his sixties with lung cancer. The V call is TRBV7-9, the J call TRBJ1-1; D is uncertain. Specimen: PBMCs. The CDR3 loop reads CASSFDPWEAFF. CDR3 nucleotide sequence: TGTGCCAGCAGCTTCGACCCTTGGGAAGCTTTCTTT.